This T cell receptor beta chain was captured by sequencing in a study of T cells in Graves' hyperthyroidism and ophthalmopathy. Study background: Upon initial diagnosis and before any treatment, peripheral blood was collected. The study, taken as a whole, reports: Progression to ophthalmopathy was predicted a median of approximately 6.4 months early. Researchers report that a 13 V-J model separated ophthalmopathy from stable hyperthyroidism.

Fresh peripheral blood, roughly 9.6 ml, was the source of the PBMCs. What was amplified from RNA transcripts were TCR beta CDR3 regions. An initial round of RT-PCR targeting the TCR CDR3 relied on the HTBI primer set. TCRdb itself ran the multiplex PCR reads through MiXCR, one entry per CDR3 protein. The sample contains fewer than 450,000 distinct CDR3 sequences, approximately 18% of which appear only once. CDR3 length equals 14 residues. The V segment lost 4 bases and the J segment 9 bases; nucleotides outside the gene matches: 8. CDR1 is SNHLY, CDR2 FYNNEI, per germline. This clonotype was seen ten or more times. The antigen is unknown.

Sequenced material: blood. This chain links TRBV2 with TRBJ2-4, with TRBD1 identical over 8 bases. This receptor was identified in a woman younger than 45 with Graves' hyperthyroidism that later progressed to Graves' ophthalmopathy. The CDR3 nucleotides are TGTGCCAGCAGTGGGACAGGGAGAGAGAGCATTCAGTACTTC. Translating it yields CASSGTGRESIQYF. Full variable domain (outside the CDR3, taken from reference TRBV2 and TRBJ2-4): EPEVTQTPSHQVTQMGQEVILRCVPISNHLYFYWYRQILGQKVEFLVSFYNNEISEKSEIFDDQFSVERPDGSNFTLKIRSTKLEDSAMYFCASSGTGRESIQYFGAGTRLSVL.